A single sample gave rise to the 13 T cell receptor beta chains below, sequenced in a study of T cells after yellow fever vaccination (dated by TCRdb to between 2019 and 2020). Sample treatment or condition, as interpreted from the label and publication: live attenuated yellow fever vaccine strain. The library was prepared using 5' RACE. These reads were obtained on an Illumina NovaSeq 6000. TCRdb reworked the public reads: Q25 trimming with fastp, MiXCR clone assembly, productive beta chains retained. Each entry is one CDR3 protein sequence, shown with its most common DNA and genes. Counted in this sample were around 250,000 distinct CDR3 sequences; about 5% of them appeared once. The top ten clones comprise 3% to 4% of the sample. The sample here was CD4+ T cells sorted from PBMCs, taken on the day of the yellow fever booster vaccination. These receptor sequences come from a man aged 18 to 35 who received the YFV17D yellow fever vaccine.

Many counts were recorded for this clonotype. This sequence joins TRBV12-3 or TRBV12-4 and TRBJ2-2; 8 positions match TRBD1. The J segment lost 6 bases and the V segment lost 6 bases, leaving 3 bases of the junction unmatched. This CDR3 has 13 amino acids. The CDR3 DNA reads TGTGCCAGCAGAACGACAGGGGCCGGGGAGCTGTTTTTT. Its protein is CASRTTGAGELFF.

The V gene is TRBV30, the J gene TRBJ2-5; D ambiguous. Germline values: CDR1 GTSNPN, CDR2 SVGIG (reference sequence). The CDR3 consists of 11 residues. Between the trimmed V and J ends, which lost 3 bases and 7 bases, there was a span of 9 bases. The CDR3 DNA follows: TGTGCCTGGAGCGCCGAAATGACCCAGTACTTC. Its translation is CAWSAEMTQYF.

The table lists this clonotype with many counts. The CDR3: CASSSGATGANVLTF. CDR3 in DNA: TGTGCCAGCAGTTCCGGGGCCACTGGGGCCAACGTCCTGACTTTC. The chain uses TRBV28 and TRBJ2-6; D might be TRBD1 or TRBD2, each matching 5 bases. The CDR3 consists of 15 residues. The V end was cut by 4 bases, the J end by 2 bases, with 9 bases between. Germline V gene data show CDR1 as MDHEN and CDR2 as SYDVKM.

CDR3 DNA sequence: TGCAGCGTTGTTACAGGGGAGCATGGCTACACCTTC. This encodes CSVVTGEHGYTF. This chain connects TRBV29-1 to TRBJ1-2; the match to TRBD1 covers 7 bases. Germline lookup yields CDR1 SQVTM and CDR2 ANQGSEA. The V and J ends lost 4 bases and 6 bases, in that order; junction bases with no gene match: 5. The CDR3 has 12 amino acids.

This clonotype was recorded a few times. The CDR3 here is CASADWGGRYEQYF. In nucleotides, the CDR3 is TGTGCTAGTGCCGACTGGGGGGGAAGGTACGAGCAGTACTTC. The chain is built from TRBV12-5 and TRBJ2-7; 7 bases fit TRBD2. Germline CDR1 LGHNT, CDR2 FRNRAP. With 7 bases clipped from V and 4 bases from J, the junction kept 10 bases outside the gene matches. CDR3 size: 14 residues.

The V gene is TRBV11-2, the J gene TRBJ2-1, with D possibly TRBD2 on 6 matching bases. V lost 5 bases to trimming and J lost 11 bases, with 19 bases between them. The CDR3 has 14 amino acids. The germline V gene has CDR1 SGHAT and CDR2 FQNNGV. CDR3 DNA: TGTGCCAGCAGCCCCGGGGGTCAAGCGGTAAAGCAGTTCTTC. It specifies CASSPGGQAVKQFF.

The V gene is TRBV5-5, the J gene TRBJ2-1, with 11 bases identical to TRBD2. J gave up 3 bases and V 4 bases, and 6 bases lay outside the gene matches. Germline CDR1 and CDR2: SGHKS and YYEKEE (reference sequence). The CDR3 contains 16 residues. CDR3 loop: CASSPIAGGGYNEQFF. As DNA, the CDR3 is TGTGCCAGCAGCCCTATAGCGGGAGGGGGCTACAATGAGCAGTTCTTC. Looking up the rest from reference TRBV5-5 and TRBJ2-1 gives the full variable domain: DAGVTQSPTHLIKTRGQQVTLRCSPISGHKSVSWYQQVLGQGPQFIFQYYEKEERGRGNFPDRFSARQFPNYSSELNVNALLLGDSALYLCASSPIAGGGYNEQFFGPGTRLTVL.

This clonotype was counted many times. The chain employs TRBV5-5 and TRBJ2-3, with a weak D call TRBD1 (6 bases). The CDR3 consists of 15 residues. The V and J ends lost 0 bases and 3 bases respectively, with 11 bases between them. Germline V gene lookup returns CDR1 SGHKS and CDR2 YYEKEE (reference sequence). In DNA form, the CDR3 reads TGTGCCAGCAGCTTGGTACAGGGTCAGACAGATACGCAGTATTTT. Translation gives CASSLVQGQTDTQYF.

This clonotype was counted many times. This chain uses TRBV18 with TRBJ2-4; D may be TRBD1 (5 bases). This CDR3 contains 14 residues. In germline, CDR1 is KGHSH, CDR2 LQKENI. V lost 3 bases to trimming and J lost 0 bases, with 6 bases between them. CDR3 nucleotide sequence: TGTGCCAGCTCACCGGGGCTAGCCAAAAACATTCAGTACTTC. It codes for CASSPGLAKNIQYF.

The chain combines TRBV4-1 with TRBJ2-1; 7 bases fit TRBD2. This CDR3 comprises 17 residues. V lost 1 base to trimming and J lost 0 bases; unmatched junction nucleotides: 6. Germline CDR1 MGHRA, CDR2 YSYEKL. For the CDR3, the DNA is TGCGCCAGCAGCCAAGGGGGAGGGTCACTCTCCTACAATGAGCAGTTCTTC. Protein product: CASSQGGGSLSYNEQFF.

This clonotype was seen a handful of times. The chain has TRBV11-2 and TRBJ2-3; TRBD2 matches 7 bases. Germline V gene sequence: CDR1 SGHAT, CDR2 FQNNGV. The length of the CDR3 is 16 residues. Trimming at V came to 5 bases and at J to 3 bases, leaving 11 bases not matched to a gene. CDR3 region: CASSPPSERGTDTQYF. In DNA, the CDR3 is TGTGCCAGCAGCCCCCCCTCCGAGCGGGGTACAGATACGCAGTATTTT.

This clonotype was picked up a small number of times. The rearrangement joins TRBV4-2 to TRBJ1-3; 8 positions match TRBD1. V trimming: 0 bases; J trimming: 4 bases; junction bases outside the gene matches: 8. CDR3 length equals 17 residues. Germline values: CDR1 LGHNA, CDR2 YNFKEQ. The CDR3 here is CASSQDGTGGGGNTIYF. CDR3 DNA sequence: TGTGCCAGCAGCCAAGACGGGACAGGAGGGGGAGGAAACACCATATATTTT.

The CDR3 DNA is TGTGCCATAACGAGTGGCGAGAACACTGAAGCTTTCTTT. Protein: CAITSGENTEAFF. This chain uses TRBV10-3 with TRBJ1-1; D call uncertain. CDR1 is ENHRY and CDR2 is SYGVKD in the germline V gene. Trimming took 9 bases from V and 1 from J, leaving 12 bases between them. The CDR3 has 13 residues.